The clone carrying this T cell receptor beta chain was detected only a few times. No antigen is known for it. Time point described: week 35, safety follow-up. Every single dose of the vaccine, 300 ug of mutant IDH1 20-mer peptide, came with topical imiquimod. In weeks 1, 3, 5, 7, 11, 15, 19 and 23, patients were immunized, eight times in all. These data originate in a study of a mutant IDH1 vaccine in newly diagnosed glioma. On the study more broadly: Once 4-6 weeks had passed after radiotherapy alone, vaccination started, or it started with temozolomide cycles. Before enrollment, patients got radiotherapy alone, temozolomide alone, or mostly the combination. Findings and caveats of the study: Vaccine-induced immune responses occurred in roughly 94% of patients.

V lost 4 bases to trimming and J lost 10 bases; unmatched junction nucleotides: 6. This CDR3 is built from 12 residues. Germline assignment: CDR1 SGHAT and CDR2 FQNNGV. Sequencing used immunoSEQ multiplex PCR; TCRdb keeps in-frame clones, though not all of them. The top ten hold roughly 2% of the sample, which has 70,000 or so clones, 70% to 90% seen once. This specimen was PBMCs, taken from a glioma patient whose treatment included an IDH1 peptide vaccine. This sequence joins TRBV11-2 and TRBJ1-1; 7 bases are shared with TRBD1. The receptor comes from a man aged 25 to 40 with glioma. The DNA for the CDR3 is TGTGCCAGCAGCTACTCGGACAGGCGAGCTTTCTTT. Its protein is CASSYSDRRAFF.